This T cell receptor beta chain was observed in a study of CD8 T cells in ankylosing spondylitis. From the 5' RACE reads, TCRdb called clonotypes with MiXCR, one entry per CDR3 protein. The sample holds 200,000 to 300,000 distinct CDR3 sequences, 8% to 11% seen once. With 6 bases clipped from V and 0 bases from J, the junction kept 4 bases outside the gene matches. The CDR3 runs to 15 residues. The V gene's germline CDR1 is ENHRY and CDR2 SYGVKD. The sample holds many counts of this clonotype. The receptor was derived from a male donor with ankylosing spondylitis or in good health (not recorded which). The V call is TRBV10-3, the J call TRBJ1-3; 8 bases map to TRBD1. Sequencing used blood, either unsorted or a sorted T cell fraction (not recorded which). CDR3 nucleotides: TGTGCCATCAGCACCGACAGGGGCTCTGGAAACACCATATATTTT. This sequence encodes CAISTDRGSGNTIYF.